The 23 T cell receptor beta chains below come from one sample, sequenced in a study of T cell responses to AZD1222 COVID-19 vaccine. Some clones are missing from TCRdb's copy, which holds only in-frame ones; the method was immunoSEQ multiplex PCR. The sample lists about 130,000 clones, 85% to 95% occurring once. The source material was peripheral blood, sampled on day 0 of AZD1222 vaccination. These receptors were obtained from an adult in good health.

The chain is built from TRBV5-1 and TRBJ2-5, with TRBD2 identical over 12 bases. Germline V CDR1 and CDR2: SGHRS, YFSETQ. The trim removed 4 bases at V and 4 bases at J, leaving 5 bases unmatched. CDR3 size: 15 residues. CDR3 DNA sequence: TGCGCCAGCAGCCGCCCACTAGCGGGGGGAGAGACCCAGTACTTC. Its protein is CASSRPLAGGETQYF. The full variable domain, completed using reference TRBV5-1 and TRBJ2-5, is KAGVTQTPRYLIKTRGQQVTLSCSPISGHRSVSWYQQTPGQGLQFLFEYFSETQRNKGNFPGRFSGRQFSNSRSEMNVSTLELGDSALYLCASSRPLAGGETQYFGPGTRLLVL.

This rearrangement joins TRBV7-9 to TRBJ1-6; no clear D gene. Germline loops: CDR1 SEHNR, CDR2 FQNEAQ (reference sequence). The CDR3 loop spans 12 amino acids. The V and J ends lost 1 base and 9 bases respectively, with 4 bases between them. In DNA form, the CDR3 reads TGTGCCAGCAGCTTAGTTAGTTCACCCCTCCACTTT. It codes for CASSLVSSPLHF.

This clone appeared a single time. The chain links TRBV6-1 to TRBJ1-6, with unresolved D. This CDR3 region has 16 residues. CDR1 and CDR2 from the germline V gene are MNHNS and SASEGT. The ends were cut back, 4 bases at V and 6 bases at J, with 16 bases in the middle. The CDR3 nucleotides read TGTGCCAGCAGTGGGGGATCCGGTGGATTTAATTCACCCCTCCACTTT. It yields the protein CASSGGSGGFNSPLHF.

The chain combines TRBV4-1 with TRBJ1-1; D unresolved. The CDR3 totals 13 residues. Germline CDR1 and CDR2: MGHRA and YSYEKL. V lost 4 bases, J lost 4 bases, and 10 bases lay in between. The CDR3 sequence: CASSRSGFTEAFF. CDR3 bases: TGCGCCAGCAGCCGATCCGGTTTCACTGAAGCTTTCTTT.

The rearrangement uses TRBV10-3 and TRBJ1-6; possible D gene TRBD1, 6 bases. Germline V gene lookup returns CDR1 ENHRY and CDR2 SYGVKD. Between the trimmed V and J ends, which lost 6 bases and 2 bases, there was a span of 17 bases. The CDR3 runs 17 residues. The CDR3 spells CAIRRDTSAAYNSPLHF. As DNA, the CDR3 is TGTGCCATCAGACGGGACACCTCAGCGGCCTATAATTCACCCCTCCACTTT.

This chain uses TRBV19 with TRBJ2-3; perhaps D is TRBD1 or TRBD2 (5 bases each). The germline CDR1 and CDR2 sequences are LNHDA and SQIVND (reference sequence). Deletions cut 6 bases from V and 6 bases from J, with 16 bases between. This CDR3 has 14 residues. CDR3: CASRKGPERDTQYF. The CDR3 coding sequence is TGTGCCAGTAGAAAGGGACCTGAGAGGGATACGCAGTATTTT.

This clone was seen a single time. The V gene is TRBV14, the J gene TRBJ2-7; no clear D. Per germline, CDR1 SGHDN and CDR2 FVKESK. This CDR3 comprises 12 residues. V shed 3 bases and J shed 5 bases, with 8 bases lying between them. The CDR3 DNA reads TGTGCCAGCAGCCATTTTGGCCACGAGCAGTACTTC. Encoded protein: CASSHFGHEQYF. Drawing the rest from reference TRBV14 and TRBJ2-7, the complete variable domain is EAGVTQFPSHSVIEKGQTVTLRCDPISGHDNLYWYRRVMGKEIKFLLHFVKESKQDESGMPNNRFLAERTGGTYSTLKVQPAELEDSGVYFCASSHFGHEQYFGPGTRLTVT.

The gene calls are TRBV4-1 and TRBJ1-2; D unresolved. Germline values: CDR1 MGHRA, CDR2 YSYEKL. The CDR3 sequence is 15 residues long. The V end was cut by 0 bases, the J end by 4 bases, with 12 bases between. For the CDR3, the DNA is TGCGCCAGCAGCCAAGAGGTAGAGCCGATCTATGGCTACACCTTC. Residues: CASSQEVEPIYGYTF.

V usage is TRBV2 and J usage is TRBJ2-1; 11 nucleotides align to TRBD2. The length of the CDR3 is 13 residues. Germline lookup yields CDR1 SNHLY and CDR2 FYNNEI. Trimming cost V 8 bases and J 5 bases; bases outside gene matches: 2. The CDR3 nucleotides are TGTGCCAGCCTAGCGGGGGGACACAATGAGCAGTTCTTC. It yields the protein CASLAGGHNEQFF.

This sequence joins TRBV19 and TRBJ2-2; TRBD1 aligns across 10 bases. V shed 7 bases, J shed 6 bases, and the junction held 5 bases outside the gene matches. This CDR3 is built from 14 residues. The germline V gene encodes CDR1 LNHDA and CDR2 SQIVND (reference sequence). CDR3 amino acids: CASTRTGGAGELFF. The CDR3 bases are TGTGCCAGTACCCGGACAGGGGGGGCCGGGGAGCTGTTTTTT.

V is TRBV7-9 and J is TRBJ1-3; D remains ambiguous. This CDR3 spans 15 amino acids. Germline V gene sequence: CDR1 SEHNR, CDR2 FQNEAQ (reference sequence). Between the trimmed V and J ends, which lost 5 bases and 0 bases, there was a span of 11 bases. The CDR3 loop is CASSPPGSSGNTIYF. DNA of the CDR3: TGTGCCAGCAGCCCTCCCGGGAGCTCTGGAAACACCATATATTTT.

The chain links TRBV6-5 to TRBJ1-5, with D possibly being TRBD1 (6 bases). Between the trimmed V and J ends, which lost 6 bases and 4 bases, there was a span of 16 bases. Germline CDR1 MNHEY, CDR2 SVGAGI. This CDR3 region has 15 residues. The CDR3 nucleotides are TGTGCCAGCAGGGCAGGGGCCAGATTTAATCAGCCCCAGCATTTT. It is translated as CASRAGARFNQPQHF.

The rearrangement joins TRBV3-1 (or the pseudogene TRBV3-2) to TRBJ1-5; no definite D call. CDR1 LGHDT and CDR2 YNNKEL come from the germline V gene (reference sequence). V lost 3 bases and J lost 2, with 8 bases in between. The CDR3 runs 14 residues. In DNA, the CDR3 is TGTGCCAGCAGCCATAATAGGTGCAATCAGCCCCAGCATTTT. This gives the protein CASSHNRCNQPQHF.

The table lists this clone with many counts. V gene TRBV27 combines with J gene TRBJ2-7; no clear D gene. CDR1 is MNHEY, CDR2 SMNVEV, per germline (reference sequence). This CDR3 region has 11 residues. Trimming took 0 bases from V and 4 from J, leaving 1 base between them. CDR3: CASSLSYEQYF. In nucleotides, the CDR3 is TGTGCCAGCAGTTTATCATACGAGCAGTACTTC.

The chain carries TRBV28 and TRBJ1-1; D call uncertain. From germline, CDR1 is MDHEN and CDR2 SYDVKM. Trimming left V 4 bases short and J 2 bases short, with 5 bases between. This CDR3 region has 12 residues. The DNA for the CDR3 is TGTGCCAGCAGTTCAAAAAACACTGAAGCTTTCTTT. Protein product: CASSSKNTEAFF.

This clone showed up just once. The V gene is TRBV3-1 (or the pseudogene TRBV3-2), the J gene TRBJ1-6, with D hard to call. The CDR3 is 13 amino acids. CDR1 is LGHDT, CDR2 YNNKEL, per germline (reference sequence). Trimming took off 0 bases at V and 10 bases at J, with 7 bases between the two ends. Here the CDR3 DNA reads TGTGCCAGCAGCCAAGATAATCGATCACCCCTCCACTTT. This gives the protein CASSQDNRSPLHF.

The CDR3 coding sequence is TGTGCCAGCACCCCCCAAGCGGGGGGCCTGGCCGGGGAGCTGTTTTTT. Its translation: CASTPQAGGLAGELFF. The chain combines TRBV9 with TRBJ2-2; 9 bases are shared with TRBD2. This CDR3 spans 16 amino acids. After removal of 6 bases from V and 6 bases from J, the junction contained 12 bases not matched to a gene. The V gene's germline CDR1 is SGDLS and CDR2 YYNGEE.

The V gene is TRBV15, the J gene TRBJ1-2, with D possibly matching TRBD1 (5 bases). Deletions cut 0 bases from V and 6 bases from J, with 23 bases between. Germline CDR1 LNHNV, CDR2 YYDKDF (reference sequence). The CDR3 spans 18 residues. The CDR3 nucleotides are TGTGCCACCAGCAGAGATAGGGGTGGTGTGGCAGCGTCCGATGGCTACACCTTC. As protein: CATSRDRGGVAASDGYTF.

V gene TRBV6-1 combines with J gene TRBJ2-1, with D possibly being TRBD2 (6 bases). Germline CDR1 is MNHNS and CDR2 is SASEGT. The V end lost 1 base, the J end lost 2 bases, and 9 bases lay between the germline ends. This CDR3 spans 15 amino acids. The CDR3 here is CASSEGGEPYNEQFF. CDR3 nucleotide sequence: TGTGCCAGCAGTGAAGGCGGGGAACCCTACAATGAGCAGTTCTTC.

The gene calls are TRBV13 and TRBJ1-1; 10 bases are a match to TRBD1. CDR3 length: 13 amino acids. Germline values: CDR1 PRHDT, CDR2 FYEKMQ (reference sequence). V was pared by 5 bases and J by 12 bases, with 9 bases of the junction left unmatched. The DNA of the CDR3 is TGTGCCAGCAGCGGGCCGGACAGGGGGGTGACTTTCTTT. Translated, it gives CASSGPDRGVTFF.

Note on this clone: One junction end does not reproduce the germline sequence, and a read error may be involved. The chain employs TRBV2 and TRBJ2-4, with 9 bases lining up with TRBD1. From germline, CDR1 is SNHLY and CDR2 FYNNEI. The length of the CDR3 is 13 residues. This CDR3 reads CASTLTGGGTVDF. CDR3 nucleotides: TGTGCCAGCACCTTGACAGGGGGTGGCACTGTGGACTTC.

This chain joins TRBV6-5 and TRBJ1-6, with TRBD1 matching over 9 bases. This CDR3 spans 15 amino acids. Germline V gives CDR1 MNHEY, CDR2 SVGAGI. Germline trimming cut 5 bases from V and 7 bases from J; bases unmatched to any gene: 6. Here the CDR3 reads CASSRTGDFNSPLHF. The CDR3 DNA reads as TGTGCCAGCAGTAGGACAGGGGACTTCAATTCACCCCTCCACTTT.

The chain joins TRBV7-6 to TRBJ2-5; TRBD2 aligns across 13 bases. J was trimmed by 7 bases and V by 5 bases; bases with no gene match: 7. The germline CDR1 and CDR2 sequences are SGHVS and FNYEAQ. This CDR3 is built from 15 residues. CDR3 in DNA: TGTGCCAGCAGCCAGGGGACTAGCGGGGTAGGGACCCAGTACTTC. Translation gives CASSQGTSGVGTQYF. The whole variable domain, remainder taken from reference TRBV7-6 and TRBJ2-5, is GAGVSQSPRYKVTKRGQDVALRCDPISGHVSLYWYRQALGQGPEFLTYFNYEAQQDKSGLPNDRFSAERPEGSISTLTIQRTEQRDSAMYRCASSQGTSGVGTQYFGPGTRLLVL.